One T cell receptor beta chain is described in this entry. The record originates from a study of identifying expanded T cells in peripheral blood. During the collection period, no donor immune events like infections were recorded. Assay used: immunoSEQ multiplex PCR; TCRdb lists only in-frame clones, some missing. Of 85,000 to 100,000 clones listed, approximately 88% are singletons. Trimming pared 3 bases from V and 5 bases from J, leaving 11 bases between. In germline, CDR1 is SEHNR, CDR2 FQNEAQ (reference sequence). The CDR3 covers 13 residues. Material: blood. The sequence came from a person aged 18 to 75 in good health. The chain has TRBV7-9 and TRBJ2-7; weak D call: TRBD1 (6 bases). CDR3 loop: CASSLTGSHEQYF. CDR3 DNA sequence: TGTGCCAGCAGCTTGACAGGTAGTCACGAGCAGTACTTC.